The present T cell receptor (beta chain) was sequenced within a study of blood T cell repertoires in COVID-19. Study at large: COVID-19 samples, acute and convalescent, were from the United States, Italy and Spain. T cells, B-cell-depleted T cells, or PBMCs provided the cDNA or gDNA that served as material.

The germline gives CDR1 SGHTA, CDR2 FQGNSA. V gave up 11 bases and J gave up 8 bases; unmatched junction bases: 18. The CDR3 totals 16 residues. In the original workflow: Scientists estimated how many nucleated cells there were by amplifying reference gene primers. The method was immunoSEQ multiplex PCR; TCRdb's version includes in-frame clones alone and lacks a portion of them. The DNA gave D and trimming, while V, J and clone size come from that table. This sample carries 300,000 to 350,000 clones, around 91% of them seen once, and the ten largest clones take around 3.5%. Sample: peripheral blood. The clonotype originates from a young woman who had recovered from COVID-19. The J gene is TRBJ2-1, the V gene TRBV7-2, with 10 bases matching TRBD2. CDR3 bases: TGTGCCTCTTGTGGCGGTCGGCTAGCGGGAGTAGATGAGCAGTTCTTC. This translates into CASCGGRLAGVDEQFF.